This T cell receptor beta chain came from a study of response to subunit inactivated influenza vaccine. Findings and caveats of the study: Authors suggested each seasonal flu vaccination may recruit only limited numbers of new T cells.

This clonotype has a count of ten or more. Antigen specificity is unknown. TCRdb redid the calling of the RT-PCR reads with MiXCR, one entry per CDR3 protein. There are roughly 500,000 distinct CDR3 sequences in the sample; about 15% occur only once, and approximately 3% lies in the top ten. The sequencing here drew on CD4+ T cells sorted from PBMCs, taken around 25 months after vaccination. The clonotype comes from a man aged 45 to 75 who received an inactivated influenza vaccine.

CDR3 sequence reads: CSARTSGEQFF. In nucleotides, the CDR3 is TGCAGTGCCCGGACTAGCGGTGAGCAGTTCTTC. The chain joins TRBV20-1 to TRBJ2-1; 10 bases map to TRBD2. Unmatched junction bases numbered 2, after V lost 6 bases and J lost 9 bases. The CDR3 covers 11 residues. The germline V gene has CDR1 DFQATT and CDR2 SNEGSKA (reference sequence).